Presented here are 14 T cell receptor beta chains from one specimen sequenced in a study of T and B cells in COVID-19 patients. From blood, about 240-550 ng of genomic DNA served as TRB template. Multiplex PCR with BIOMED2 TRB-A/B primer pools amplified TRB rearrangements. TCRdb re-derived calls from the multiplex PCR reads in MiXCR, one entry per CDR3 protein. Among about 3,200 distinct CDR3 sequences listed, around 24% were seen once. The source material was blood. These receptors all stem from a human donor with active COVID-19.

This clonotype is medium-sized (0.01 to 0.1%) by share. The J gene is TRBJ1-6, the V gene TRBV27; 9 nucleotides agree with TRBD1. Germline CDR1 MNHEY, CDR2 SMNVEV (reference sequence). CDR3 length: 14 residues. V trimming: 5 bases; J trimming: 7 bases; junction bases outside the gene matches: 3. In nucleotides, the CDR3 is TGTGCCAGCAGTAGGGACAGGGCCAATTCACCCCTCCACTTT. Translating it yields CASSRDRANSPLHF.

This chain links TRBV4-3 with TRBJ1-6; 10 nucleotides agree with TRBD1. Unmatched junction bases numbered 0, after V lost 1 base and J lost 3 bases. The CDR3 covers 16 residues. Germline-derived CDR1 and CDR2 are LGHNA and YSLEER. CDR3: CASSQGDRGYNSPLHF. CDR3 in DNA: TGCGCCAGCAGCCAAGGGGACAGGGGCTATAATTCACCCCTCCACTTT.

This clonotype was seen at least ten times. The V and J genes are TRBV12-3 or TRBV12-4 and TRBJ2-2, with D possibly called TRBD1 or TRBD2 (6 bases each). The length of the CDR3 is 15 residues. Trimming took 1 base from V and 6 from J, leaving 12 bases between them. Here the CDR3 reads CASSLGGPGAGELFF. The DNA of the CDR3 is TGTGCCAGCAGTTTAGGGGGGCCGGGAGCCGGGGAGCTGTTTTTT.

The chain is built from TRBV29-1 and TRBJ2-1, with TRBD2 matching 9 bases. With V trimmed by 5 bases and J by 8 bases, 7 bases remained unmatched. CDR3 size: 13 residues. The germline CDR1 and CDR2 sequences are SQVTM and ANQGSEA. The CDR3: CSVTGTSRDEQFF. DNA for the CDR3: TGCAGCGTTACCGGGACTAGCAGGGATGAGCAGTTCTTC.

In this sample, this clonotype is medium-sized (0.01 to 0.1%). This chain uses TRBV6-1 with TRBJ1-2; D is undetermined. Trimming left V 1 base short and J 2 bases short, with 8 bases between. The length of the CDR3 is 14 residues. Germline V CDR1 and CDR2: MNHNS, SASEGT. CDR3 DNA: TGTGCCAGCAGTGAAGACTGGGTAAACTATGGCTACACCTTC. Translated, it gives CASSEDWVNYGYTF.

The chain recombines TRBV6-6 with TRBJ1-1; 10 bases fit TRBD1. Looked up from germline, CDR1 is MNHNY and CDR2 is SVGAGI (reference sequence). J lost 0 bases, V lost 5 bases, and 12 bases had no gene match. The length of the CDR3 is 18 residues. CDR3 region: CASSIRYPGQGMNTEAFF. Here the CDR3 DNA reads TGTGCCAGCAGTATCAGATATCCGGGACAGGGGATGAACACTGAAGCTTTCTTT.

This sequence joins TRBV19 and TRBJ2-7; 7 positions match TRBD1. Germline values: CDR1 LNHDA, CDR2 SQIVND (reference sequence). The CDR3 runs to 11 residues. V lost 5 bases to trimming and J lost 7 bases; unmatched junction nucleotides: 2. The CDR3 DNA sequence: TGTGCCAGTAGTCAGGGGGATGAGCAGTACTTC. Translation gives CASSQGDEQYF.

Of note for this clonotype: This may come from a read error, since a much larger clone is one base off. V usage is TRBV13 and J usage is TRBJ2-1, with 10 nucleotides matching TRBD2. CDR1 and CDR2 from the germline V gene are PRHDT and FYEKMQ (reference sequence). This CDR3 has 15 amino acids. The trim removed 5 bases at V and 2 bases at J, leaving 3 bases unmatched. CDR3 coding DNA: TGTGCCAGCAGCCATAGCGGGAGGACCTACAATGAGCAGTTCTTC. Protein sequence: CASSHSGRTYNEQFF.

This chain uses TRBV7-6 with TRBJ1-2, with TRBD1 as a possible D gene (5 bases). The length of the CDR3 is 15 residues. V lost 5 bases, J lost 2 bases, and 15 bases lay in between. Germline V gives CDR1 SGHVS, CDR2 FNYEAQ. The CDR3 DNA follows: TGTGCCAGCAGCGCTAGCGGCCGGGGGAACTATGGCTACACCTTC. Protein product: CASSASGRGNYGYTF. The whole variable domain, remainder taken from reference TRBV7-6 and TRBJ1-2, is GAGVSQSPRYKVTKRGQDVALRCDPISGHVSLYWYRQALGQGPEFLTYFNYEAQQDKSGLPNDRFSAERPEGSISTLTIQRTEQRDSAMYRCASSASGRGNYGYTFGSGTRLTVV.

This sequence joins TRBV25-1 and TRBJ2-7; 8 bases agree with TRBD1. CDR1 is MGHDK, CDR2 SYGVNS, per germline. The CDR3 spans 17 residues. The J segment lost 4 bases and the V segment lost 0 bases, leaving 11 bases of the junction unmatched. DNA for the CDR3: TGTGCCAGCAGTGAATATCTTAGCGACAGGGGACAGTACGAGCAGTACTTC. Residues: CASSEYLSDRGQYEQYF.

As concerns this clonotype: Mismatch with germline at one junction end may stem from a read error. This rearrangement joins TRBV11-3 to TRBJ2-5, with 10 bases that match TRBD2. CDR1 is SGHNT, CDR2 YENEEA, per germline. This CDR3 has 14 residues. In nucleotides, the CDR3 is TGTACCAGCCGGAGAGCGGGGGGGCAAGAGACCCAGTACTTC. This codes for CTSRRAGGQETQYF.

The chain recombines TRBV25-1 with TRBJ2-7, with 9 bases matching TRBD1. This CDR3 has 15 amino acids. V dropped 3 bases and J dropped 7; count of bases not matched to a gene: 10. Looked up from germline, CDR1 is MGHDK and CDR2 is SYGVNS. The CDR3 is CASSDTGTGSVEQYF. The CDR3 DNA reads TGTGCCAGCAGTGATACCGGGACAGGGAGTGTGGAGCAGTACTTC.

This clonotype is termed medium-sized (0.01 to 0.1%). The gene calls are TRBV6-5 and TRBJ2-7; 10 bases map to TRBD1. CDR1 and CDR2 (germline): MNHEY, SVGAGI. The CDR3 has 15 residues. With V trimmed by 5 bases and J by 2 bases, 6 bases remained unmatched. The CDR3 DNA reads TGTGCCAGCAGTCGTGACAGGGGGCGGGCCTACGAGCAGTACTTC. Translated, it gives CASSRDRGRAYEQYF.

This clonotype is classed as medium-sized. CDR3 nucleotide sequence: TGTGCCAGCAGCCAGGGTAGGGGGGACTATGGCTACACCTTC. Its translation: CASSQGRGDYGYTF. This chain links TRBV6-1 with TRBJ1-2, with TRBD1 as a possible D gene (6 bases). Between the trimmed V and J ends, which lost 6 bases and 3 bases, there was a span of 14 bases. Germline V lookup: CDR1 MNHNS, CDR2 SASEGT. This CDR3 has 14 residues.